A selection of T cell receptor beta chains follows, all from one sample in a study of post-analysis software for immune sequencing data. One entry per CDR3 protein, called by TCRdb with MiXCR from the PCR reads. The sample shows about 800,000 distinct CDR3 sequences, 25% to 30% of them seen only once. The sequenced sample consisted of blood. The receptor set was obtained from a girl aged 5-17 years with multiple sclerosis. CDR3s include the opening cysteine and the closing phenylalanine or tryptophan. D genes are given only for firm matches. A row's size may be missing; if present it is once, few, many or a size class.

TRBV2,TRBD2,TRBJ2-4,.,TGTGCCAGCAGTGCTAGCGGGGGTATAAACATTCAGTACTTC,CASSASGGINIQYF
TRBV6-1,TRBD1,TRBJ1-2,.,TGTGCCAGCAGCGGACAGGGTGGCGGCTACACCTTC,CASSGQGGGYTF
TRBV7-6,TRBD2,TRBJ2-1,many,TGTGCCAGCAGCTTAGGCGTAGCGGGCCCCGGCGAGCAGTTCTTC,CASSLGVAGPGEQFF
TRBV10-3,.,TRBJ2-6,.,TGTGCCATCAGGGATAACAGAGGCTCTGGGGCCAACGTCCTGACTTTC,CAIRDNRGSGANVLTF
TRBV27,.,TRBJ2-1,.,TGTGCCAGCACGGCGACGCCTCACTCCTACAATGAGCAGTTCTTC,CASTATPHSYNEQFF
TRBV20-1,.,TRBJ2-3,few,TGCAGTGTCAATCGAAACCCGGGTGCAGATACGCAGTATTTT,CSVNRNPGADTQYF
TRBV20-1,.,TRBJ1-2,.,TGCAGTGCCACTGACAGATATGGCTACACCTTC,CSATDRYGYTF
TRBV5-5,.,TRBJ1-5,.,TGTGCCAGCAGCTTGGCCTGGGATGTTACCCAGCCCCAGCATTTT,CASSLAWDVTQPQHF
TRBV11-2,.,TRBJ2-7,once,TGTGCCAGCAGCTTAGGGGGGGCGATCGAGCAGTACTTC,CASSLGGAIEQYF
TRBV2,.,TRBJ2-1,.,TGTGCCAGCAGAAACAGGGCGAACAATGAGCAGTTCTTC,CASRNRANNEQFF
TRBV20-1,TRBD2,TRBJ2-3,many,TGCAGTGCTAGAGATCGGCTAGCGGGTAATCCAGATACGCAGTATTTT,CSARDRLAGNPDTQYF
TRBV5-5,.,TRBJ1-1,.,TGTGCCAGCAGCTCCCCCGTCCGGGACTCCACTGAAGCTTTCTTT,CASSSPVRDSTEAFF
TRBV7-2,.,TRBJ2-2,.,TGTGCCAGCAGCTGTGTCGAGAACACCGGGGAGCTGTTTTTT,CASSCVENTGELFF
TRBV29-1,.,TRBJ2-1,few,TGCAGCGTGACCCGGGACGCCTACAATGAGCAGTTCTTC,CSVTRDAYNEQFF
TRBV15,.,TRBJ2-6,many,TGTGCCACCAGCAGAGCCGCGGGGCTCTCTGGGGCCAACGTCCTGACTTTC,CATSRAAGLSGANVLTF
TRBV5-1,.,TRBJ2-4,.,TGCGCCAGCAGCCCCACTGCCAAAAACATTCAGTACTTC,CASSPTAKNIQYF
TRBV20-1,.,TRBJ1-1,few,TGCAGTGCCCAGGGTGAGATAGCTTTCTTT,CSAQGEIAFF
TRBV19,.,TRBJ2-3,.,TGTGCCAGTAGGCCCCGGGGGGCCAAAGATACGCAGTATTTT,CASRPRGAKDTQYF
TRBV5-1,TRBD1,TRBJ2-3,few,TGCGCCAGCAGCTCGACAGGGGGACCCACAGATACGCAGTATTTT,CASSSTGGPTDTQYF
TRBV7-2,.,TRBJ2-5,few,TGTGCCGGCAGCCCAGACCGGAAAGAGACCCAGTACTTC,CAGSPDRKETQYF
TRBV7-2,.,TRBJ2-7,once,TGTGCCAGCAGCTTACTCGCAGGAAGAGCGGGTAGGGGCGAGCAGTACTTC,CASSLLAGRAGRGEQYF
TRBV2,TRBD1,TRBJ2-7,once,TGTGCCAGCAGACGACAGGGGGCGAACTACGAGCAGTACTTC,CASRRQGANYEQYF
TRBV6-5,.,TRBJ1-5,.,TGTGCCAGCAGTAAGAAGCCGGGACTAGACCATCAGCCCCAGCATTTT,CASSKKPGLDHQPQHF
TRBV29-1,TRBD2,TRBJ2-1,few,TGCAGCGTTGAAGAGGCGACTAGCGGAACCCAGTTCTTC,CSVEEATSGTQFF
TRBV25-1,.,TRBJ2-7,few,TGTGCCAGCGGGCCTGACTACGAGCAGTACTTC,CASGPDYEQYF
TRBV7-9,.,TRBJ1-2,few,TGTGCCAGCAGCTTTTGGGGTTTCGATGGCTACACCTTC,CASSFWGFDGYTF
TRBV20-1,TRBD2,TRBJ2-3,few,TGCAGTGCTGCTCCTTTAGCGGGGAAAACAGATACGCAGTATTTT,CSAAPLAGKTDTQYF
TRBV5-1,TRBD1,TRBJ2-1,.,TGCGCCAGCAGCTTGGCCCGGGACAGCGAGCAGTTCTTC,CASSLARDSEQFF
TRBV20-1,.,TRBJ2-1,few,TGCAGTGCTAGTCGAAGGGGTTATGGTCCCAATGAGCAGTTCTTC,CSASRRGYGPNEQFF
TRBV20-1,.,TRBJ2-4,many,TGCAGTGCTAATACAGGGATGGCCAAAAACATTCAGTACTTC,CSANTGMAKNIQYF
TRBV5-1,.,TRBJ1-1,once,TGCGCCAGCAGCGTAGATCCGGACCCCCGAGGGACTGAAGCTTTCTTT,CASSVDPDPRGTEAFF
TRBV7-2,TRBD1,TRBJ2-1,.,TGTGCCAGCAGCTCCCCATTTGCCGGGACAGGGGAGTTCTTC,CASSSPFAGTGEFF
TRBV19,TRBD2,TRBJ2-1,.,TGTGCCAGTAGTATTAGGTTAGCGGGGCTGACTTCCTACAATGAGCAGTTCTTC,CASSIRLAGLTSYNEQFF
TRBV14,TRBD2,TRBJ2-5,few,TGTGCCAGCAGCAGAAAACGGGGGGGTGCACAAGAGACCCAGTACTTC,CASSRKRGGAQETQYF
TRBV20-1,TRBD1,TRBJ2-1,few,TGCAGTGCTAGAGAGTTTAGGGGGTCAGGGGACAGAAGCTCCTACAATGAGCAGTTCTTC,CSAREFRGSGDRSSYNEQFF
TRBV9,TRBD1,TRBJ2-3,few,TGTGCCAGCAGCGTCACCGGGACAGGGATCGGCACAGATACGCAGTATTTT,CASSVTGTGIGTDTQYF
TRBV20-1,.,TRBJ2-7,.,TGCTCCCAACTCGGGCTACAGAGCTCCTACGAGCAGTACTTC,CSQLGLQSSYEQYF
TRBV9,.,TRBJ1-5,.,TGTGCCAGCAGCGTAGGAGGTAGGTCGGACGAACCCCAGCATTTT,CASSVGGRSDEPQHF
TRBV20-1,.,TRBJ2-7,.,TGCAGTGCGTTCTCAGGGGTCATAGGAAGGGCCCAGTACTTC,CSAFSGVIGRAQYF
TRBV5-4,.,TRBJ2-5,.,TGTGCCAGCAGCCCGACGGGGGAGGACCAAGAGACCCAGTACTTC,CASSPTGEDQETQYF
TRBV6-4,TRBD1,TRBJ2-1,many,TGTGCCAGCAGTGACTCGACAGGGGGCTACAATGAGCAGTTCTTC,CASSDSTGGYNEQFF
TRBV3-1,TRBD1,TRBJ2-1,.,TGTGCCAGCAGCCAAAAATTCGGACAGGCGGCTTACAATGAGCAGTTCTTC,CASSQKFGQAAYNEQFF
TRBV7-9,.,TRBJ1-1,.,TGTGCCAGCAGCCAGCCCGGGGAGGGCACTGAAGCTTTCTTT,CASSQPGEGTEAFF
TRBV10-3,.,TRBJ1-5,few,TGTGCCATTCTGACAACGTCGGGCCCCAATCAGCCCCAGCATTTT,CAILTTSGPNQPQHF
TRBV27,TRBD2,TRBJ2-1,few,TGTGCCAGCAGTTTCCCGGGACTAGCGGGAGGCTTTGAGGGTGAGCAGTTCTTC,CASSFPGLAGGFEGEQFF
TRBV20-1,TRBD1,TRBJ2-7,.,TGCAGTGCCCTTACGCTCCGGACAGGCCAATTACCCTACGAGCAGTACTTC,CSALTLRTGQLPYEQYF
TRBV7-8,.,TRBJ2-3,.,TGTGCCAGCAGCTGGGGGGTTGGACCAGATACGCAGTATTTT,CASSWGVGPDTQYF